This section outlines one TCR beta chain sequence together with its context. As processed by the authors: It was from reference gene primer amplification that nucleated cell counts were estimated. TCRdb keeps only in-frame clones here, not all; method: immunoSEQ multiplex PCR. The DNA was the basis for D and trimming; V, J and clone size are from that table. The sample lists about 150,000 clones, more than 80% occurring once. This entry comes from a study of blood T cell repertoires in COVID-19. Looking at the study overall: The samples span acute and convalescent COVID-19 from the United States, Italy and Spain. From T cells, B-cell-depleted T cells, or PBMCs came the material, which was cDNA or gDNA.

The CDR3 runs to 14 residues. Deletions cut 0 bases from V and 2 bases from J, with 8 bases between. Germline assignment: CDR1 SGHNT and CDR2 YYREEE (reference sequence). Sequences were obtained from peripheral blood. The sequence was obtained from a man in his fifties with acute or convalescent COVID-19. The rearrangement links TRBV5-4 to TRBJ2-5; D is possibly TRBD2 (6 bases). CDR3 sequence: CASSLVGLQETQYF. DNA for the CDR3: TGTGCCAGCAGCTTGGTTGGACTACAAGAGACCCAGTACTTC.